This T cell receptor (beta chain) emerged from a study of cytomegalovirus exposure and HLA in healthy donors. Study-level findings and limits: Presence/absence analyses took donor sequencing depth as roughly uniform. One cluster of highly shared sequence variants probably arose as a sequencing artifact.

On this clone itself: Its antigen is currently unknown.

V lost 4 bases and J lost 11; bases outside the gene matches: 12. CDR1 SGHRS and CDR2 YFSETQ come from the germline V gene. The CDR3 spans 14 residues. The PCR had 60 Vbeta and 13 Jbeta primers. The data were produced by immunoSEQ multiplex PCR, yet TCRdb's version contains in-frame clones alone and is incomplete. There are about 160,000 clones in the sample; approximately 72% occur only once, and about 2.1% lies in the top ten. The receptor was isolated from a female donor in good health and CMV-seronegative. The rearrangement uses TRBV5-1 and TRBJ1-1; 9 bases agree with TRBD1. The sequencing input was PBMCs. CDR3 in amino acids: CASSLLGTGQEAFF. The CDR3 DNA is TGCGCCAGCAGCCTCCTCGGGACAGGGCAGGAGGCTTTCTTT. Together with reference TRBV5-1 and TRBJ1-1, the CDR3 gives the full variable domain: KAGVTQTPRYLIKTRGQQVTLSCSPISGHRSVSWYQQTPGQGLQFLFEYFSETQRNKGNFPGRFSGRQFSNSRSEMNVSTLELGDSALYLCASSLLGTGQEAFFGQGTRLTVV.